This TCR beta chain originates from a study of shared clonotypes between healthy human individuals. With regard to this clone: As yet, its antigen is unknown.

TCRdb keeps only in-frame clones here, not all; method: immunoSEQ multiplex PCR. The sample lists about 490,000 clones; around 80% were seen once. Trimming shortened V by 2 bases and J by 2 bases, and 15 bases separated the two germline ends. Germline loops: CDR1 SGHVS, CDR2 FQNEAQ. CDR3 size: 16 residues. Study-level findings and limits: Only a few donors were included, so the genetic and exposure-history diversity represented was limited.

Donors were healthy HIV-negative adults without recently reported acute infections or vaccinations. All donors were Caucasian adults living in Nashville, Tennessee. What was sequenced was PBMCs. The V gene is TRBV7-8, the J gene TRBJ2-5, with D maybe TRBD2 (6 bases). This receptor was identified in a woman between 40 and 55 years old in good health. Some clones in this sample may be carry-over from other donors' samples. The CDR3 here is CASSLSEGGPQETQYF. In nucleotides, the CDR3 is TGTGCCAGCAGCTTATCCGAGGGAGGTCCTCAAGAGACCCAGTACTTC. The full variable domain, rest sourced from reference TRBV7-8 and TRBJ2-5, is GAGVSQSPRYKVAKRGQDVALRCDPISGHVSLFWYQQALGQGPEFLTYFQNEAQLDKSGLPSDRFFAERPEGSVSTLKIQRTQQEDSAVYLCASSLSEGGPQETQYFGPGTRLLVL.